This T cell receptor beta chain was sequenced for a study of PD-L1 blockade in urothelial cancer (dated by TCRdb to 2016 to 2017). As for the study more broadly: Therapy was started at some point between 2013 and 2015 for all patients, and atezolizumab 1,200 mg was administered intravenously every 3 weeks. Progression-free survival longer than 6 months counted as durable clinical benefit, and TCR features were additionally tested against both progression-free and overall survival. Blood samples gave a median of around 140,000 T cells and tens of thousands of unique TCRs, with a median clonality of approximately 0.078. Pretreatment blood TCR-seq was available for about 30 patients, at least one posttreatment blood collection was obtained for 25 or so patients, and tumor TCR-seq was available for 25 or so patients. Durable clinical benefit was achieved by nine patients but not by the remaining 20. Patients had an ECOG performance status of 0 or 1 and had received between 0 and 3 prior chemotherapy regimens. In the same patients, pretreatment tumors underwent whole exome sequencing and RNA sequencing in addition to TCR sequencing. Blood samples were analyzed at two time points: 3 weeks after treatment start (second dose) and 6 weeks after treatment start. Pretreatment tumor samples, along with matched peripheral blood serially collected before and after atezolizumab treatment, were subjected to TCR sequencing. The study, an exploratory multi-omic analysis, examined somatic, immune and clinical correlates of response to PD-L1 blockade with atezolizumab in urothelial cancer. About 90% of the roughly 29 patients were identified as males with urothelial cancer of bladder origin, and a prior smoking history was reported by 18 of 29 patients.

Each PCR received spiked-in synthetic TCR analog templates so that absolute template abundance could be estimated from read counts. The immunoSEQ assay used bias-controlled V and J gene primers to amplify TCRbeta CDR3 regions from genomic DNA. Sequencing of rearranged TCRbeta segments was performed at approximately 20X coverage. The original methods were these. Clustering was used to correct sequencing errors, and CDR3s were annotated against IMGT to assign V, D and J genes. Only productive TCRbeta rearrangements were used in downstream analyses, excluding out-of-frame or stop-codon sequences. Clonality was calculated as one minus the Shannon entropy normalized by the log of the number of unique productive sequences. Clones differing between time points or between blood and tumor were identified by Fisher's exact test with Benjamini-Hochberg correction at adjusted p below 0.01. TCRdb stores this immuneACCESS table with in-frame sequences only. Part of the clones is absent; in the studies checked, under half of the shortfall reflects unresolved V genes, and no reason is known for the rest. V and J calls plus clone size are reproduced from that table; the DNA served to infer D and trimming. This sample holds about 30,000 clones; over 80% were observed only once. The top ten constitute under 4.5% of the sample.

V is pared back by 2 bases and J by 2 bases, with 16 bases lying between the germline termini. The CDR3, from cysteine to phenylalanine, totals 17 residues. Here the CDR3 DNA is all that survives: 51 bases in frame from base 1. Via the germline V gene, CDR1 is SGHDT and CDR2 YYEEEE. The investigation overall reported the following: Patients with durable benefit showed greater expansion of tumor-associated TCR clones in peripheral blood 3 weeks after starting treatment (n ≈ 22, p = 0.022). Improved progression-free and overall survival was found to be associated with pretreatment peripheral blood TCR clonality below the median. Because of the small sample size (n ≈ 30) and the many exploratory analyses performed, the results are intended to be regarded as hypothesis-generating.

Remarks on this clone: Its antigen specificity is not known. No much larger clonotype is one base removed from it; base qualities were not supplied.

The cohort included some 30 patients with locally advanced or metastatic urothelial carcinoma who were treated at Memorial Sloan Kettering on a trial protocol. Peripheral blood mononuclear cells were collected pretreatment and during treatment, with between 1 and 8 total time points per patient. The Qiagen DNeasy Blood extraction kit was used to purify genomic DNA from total PBMCs and from tumor samples. PBMCs were collected pretreatment and during treatment, and were isolated and stored as previously described. In this chain, TRBV5-6 is recombined with TRBJ2-2; the D gene remains uncertain. The sequence came from a man aged 45-60 years with urothelial cancer. Material: PBMCs, obtained around atezolizumab (anti-PD-L1) treatment. The bases are TGTGCCAGCAGCTTCTCTTTGCAGGCAATCAACACCGGGGAGCTGTTTTTT. This yields the protein CASSFSLQAINTGELFF.